The rows below give T cell receptor beta chains drawn from one sample of a study of cytomegalovirus exposure and HLA in healthy donors. Sequencing was performed with immunoSEQ multiplex PCR; in TCRdb, only in-frame clones are kept and a portion is missing. The sample shows 99,000 or so clones, 69% of them seen only once. The sample comprised PBMCs. Source of these receptors: a man aged 25 to 45 in good health and CMV-seronegative. The CDR3 runs from the conserved cysteine through the conserved F or W. The D gene is left open where the match is weak. Size tells how often a clone was seen (once, few, many) or the class of an expanded clone, and some rows leave it out.

>NA|TRBJ2-7|TRBV6-5|NA
CASSYLYEQYF
TGTGCCAGCAGTTACCTGTACGAGCAGTACTTC
>NA|TRBJ1-2|TRBV5-5|few
CASSQDYRDGYTF
TGTGCCAGCAGCCAAGATTACAGGGATGGCTACACCTTC
>TRBD1|TRBJ1-1|TRBV2|once
CASIIPGTENTEAFF
TGTGCCAGCATTATACCAGGGACAGAGAACACTGAAGCTTTCTTT
>NA|TRBJ1-1|TRBV29-1|NA
CSVEARGANTEAFF
TGCAGCGTTGAGGCCCGGGGGGCGAACACTGAAGCTTTCTTT
>TRBD1|TRBJ2-1|TRBV9|NA
CASSPLSGQAYNEQFF
TGTGCCAGCAGTCCTTTGTCGGGACAGGCCTACAATGAGCAGTTCTTC
>NA|TRBJ2-3|TRBV4-3|NA
CASSQDPQGTDTQYF
TGCGCCAGCAGCCAAGATCCCCAGGGCACAGATACGCAGTATTTT
>TRBD1|TRBJ1-2|TRBV5-6|NA
CASSQGQWYGYTF
TGTGCCAGCAGCCAGGGACAGTGGTATGGCTACACCTTC
>NA|TRBJ1-4|TRBV30|NA
CAWSVAARQRDEKLFF
TGTGCCTGGAGTGTAGCTGCCCGTCAACGGGATGAAAAACTGTTTTTT
>NA|TRBJ1-2|TRBV28|NA
CATAHSAYGYTF
TGTGCCACCGCCCATAGTGCCTATGGCTACACCTTC
>TRBD2|TRBJ2-3|TRBV19|few
CATGLADTDTQYF
TGTGCCACCGGACTAGCGGACACAGATACGCAGTATTTT
>NA|TRBJ2-6|TRBV11-1|NA
CASSLATQGGGANVLTF
TGTGCCAGCAGCTTGGCCACCCAGGGTGGGGGGGCCAACGTCCTGACTTTC
>NA|TRBJ1-1|TRBV30|NA
CAWRTASEAFF
TGTGCCTGGAGGACAGCAAGTGAAGCTTTCTTT
>NA|TRBJ1-5|TRBV6-4|few
CASSYEGGGRSNQPQHF
TGTGCCAGCAGCTACGAGGGGGGAGGGAGAAGCAATCAGCCCCAGCATTTT
>TRBD1|TRBJ1-2|TRBV6-5|NA
CASSPSQTGSYGYTF
TGTGCCAGCAGTCCGAGCCAGACAGGGAGTTATGGCTACACCTTC